The T cell receptor (beta chain) described here comes from a study of prognosis after radiotherapy for stage I lung cancer. Study overall: Recruiting of stage I non-small cell lung cancer patients into the study occurred between early 2018 and January 2019. Receipt of concurrent therapy with stereotactic body radiotherapy occurred in no patient.

Study results and limitations: Counted unique TCR clones declined after stereotactic body radiation therapy (median around 10,000 versus 6,500).

As to this clonotype: Its antigen remains unknown. At one boundary the junction diverges from the germline segment, which might be a read error.

Germline CDR1 MDHEN, CDR2 SYDVKM. The CDR3 consists of 12 residues. Genomic DNA yielded TCR beta CDR3, amplified by two-round multiplex PCR. Amplification in first-round PCR relied on primers specific to each TRBV and TRBJ gene. A single record per CDR3 protein comes from TCRdb applying MiXCR to the multiplex PCR reads. The sample includes fewer than 40,000 distinct CDR3 sequences, about 34% of them seen just once. The chain employs TRBV28 and TRBJ1-5; no definite D call. The input for sequencing was PBMCs, taken before or after stereotactic body radiation therapy (not recorded which). The TCR comes from a donor at least 50 years old with non-small cell lung cancer. DNA for the CDR3: TGTTCCAGCAGTGTGGGCAATCAGCCCCAGCATTTT. Protein: CSSSVGNQPQHF.